A selection of T cell receptor beta chains follows, all from one sample in a study of blood T cell repertoires in COVID-19. This table comes from immunoSEQ multiplex PCR, and its TCRdb copy is limited to in-frame clones, with some not included. The sample yields about 250,000 clones, about 86% seen once. The source material was peripheral blood. The receptors here all came from a man between 50 and 59 years old with active or convalescent COVID-19. The CDR3 runs from the conserved cysteine through the conserved F or W. Fields, in order: J gene, D gene, V gene, clone size, CDR3 protein, CDR3 DNA. D genes are given only for firm matches. Clone sizes are given selectively: once, few, many, or a class where the clone is expanded.

TRBJ2-3	NA	TRBV2	NA	CASSVWRDTQYF	TGTGCCAGCAGTGTTTGGAGGGATACGCAGTATTTT
TRBJ2-3	TRBD2	TRBV6-5	NA	CASSYSRRGGTDTQYF	TGTGCCAGCAGTTACTCGAGGCGGGGGGGAACAGATACGCAGTATTTT
TRBJ1-5	NA	TRBV3-1/TRBV3-2	few	CASSQGKRQPQHF	TGTGCCAGCAGCCAAGGGAAGAGGCAGCCCCAGCATTTT
TRBJ2-5	NA	TRBV7-2	NA	CASSLRRRGQETQYF	TGTGCCAGCAGCTTAAGGAGACGGGGCCAAGAGACCCAGTACTTC
TRBJ2-7	NA	TRBV7-2	NA	CASSLVPDNTYEQYF	TGTGCCAGCAGCTTAGTACCAGATAATACCTACGAGCAGTACTTC
TRBJ1-2	NA	TRBV4-2	NA	CASSQTQQGFTF	TGTGCCAGCAGCCAGACCCAGCAGGGCTTCACCTTC
TRBJ1-4	NA	TRBV5-4	NA	CASSSGRMGSEKLFF	TGTGCCAGCAGCTCCGGGAGGATGGGTAGTGAAAAACTGTTTTTT
TRBJ1-2	NA	TRBV14	few	CASSPGLNYGYTF	TGTGCCAGCAGCCCTGGACTCAACTATGGCTACACCTTC
TRBJ1-4	NA	TRBV9	NA	CASSTQGGGSEKLFF	TGTGCCAGCAGCACTCAGGGAGGGGGTAGTGAAAAACTGTTTTTT
TRBJ2-5	NA	TRBV5-1	NA	CASSLGLRSGEYQETQYF	TGCGCCAGCAGCTTGGGACTGAGGAGCGGAGAGTACCAAGAGACCCAGTACTTC
TRBJ1-4	NA	TRBV9	NA	CASSAAVGEKLFF	TGTGCCAGCAGCGCTGCGGTTGGGGAAAAACTGTTTTTT
TRBJ1-1	NA	TRBV6-4	NA	CASSDFQQGVNTEAFF	TGTGCCAGCAGTGACTTCCAACAGGGAGTGAACACTGAAGCTTTCTTT
TRBJ1-3	NA	TRBV13	NA	CASSSINLLRDTIYF	TGTGCCAGCAGCAGCATCAACTTACTGAGGGACACCATATATTTT
TRBJ2-3	TRBD2	TRBV6-4	NA	CASSARVIAGGRGGDTQYF	TGTGCCAGCAGTGCAAGAGTCATAGCGGGGGGGCGAGGAGGAGATACGCAGTATTTT
TRBJ1-6	TRBD1	TRBV11-3	NA	CASSLDRDSPLHF	TGTGCCAGCAGCTTGGACAGGGATTCACCCCTCCACTTT
TRBJ2-7	NA	TRBV4-1	NA	CASSQDRGTPYF	TGCGCCAGCAGCCAAGATAGGGGGACACCCTACTTC
TRBJ2-1	TRBD2	TRBV12-5	NA	CASGLELLAGGLRSNEQFF	TGTGCTAGTGGTTTGGAGTTACTAGCGGGGGGGCTCCGAAGCAATGAGCAGTTCTTC
TRBJ2-3	TRBD2	TRBV19	once	CASSISGGDTQYF	TGTGCCAGTAGTATTTCGGGGGGGGATACGCAGTATTTT
TRBJ1-3	NA	TRBV4-3	NA	CASSRQAGKGFSSGNTIYF	TGCGCCAGCAGCCGGCAAGCAGGGAAGGGATTTAGCTCTGGAAACACCATATATTTT
TRBJ2-7	NA	TRBV10-2	NA	CASSETGKYEQYF	TGCGCCAGCAGTGAGACAGGGAAATACGAGCAGTACTTC
TRBJ2-3	NA	TRBV7-2	NA	CASSLAARADTQYF	TGTGCCAGCAGCTTAGCGGCCAGGGCAGATACGCAGTATTTT
TRBJ2-2	TRBD1	TRBV7-3	NA	CASSVQGAPGELFF	TGTGCCAGCAGCGTCCAGGGGGCGCCCGGGGAGCTGTTTTTT
TRBJ1-1	NA	TRBV20-1	NA	CSATNLYGAFF	TGCAGTGCTACCAACCTCTATGGAGCTTTCTTT
TRBJ1-5	TRBD1	TRBV2	NA	CASTLDRAGPQHF	TGTGCCAGCACCCTGGACAGGGCTGGACCCCAGCATTTT
TRBJ1-2	NA	TRBV3-1/TRBV3-2	NA	CASSQDRQSYGYTF	TGTGCCAGCAGCCAGGACCGACAGAGCTATGGCTACACCTTC
TRBJ2-5	NA	TRBV29-1	few	CSVDLGNQETQYF	TGCAGCGTGGACTTGGGGAATCAAGAGACCCAGTACTTC
TRBJ2-5	NA	TRBV2	few	CASSAYRSDQETQYF	TGTGCCAGCAGTGCGTACAGATCAGATCAAGAGACCCAGTACTTC
TRBJ1-5	NA	TRBV19	NA	CATQGGGWEVNQPQHF	TGTGCCACCCAAGGTGGGGGATGGGAGGTTAACCAGCCCCAGCATTTT
TRBJ1-6	TRBD1	TRBV30	NA	CAWSPGGPNSPLHF	TGTGCCTGGAGCCCAGGGGGCCCAAATTCACCCCTCCACTTT
TRBJ2-1	TRBD1	TRBV4-1	NA	CASSPSRQGGDEQFF	TGCGCCAGCAGCCCGTCGAGACAGGGGGGGGATGAGCAGTTCTTC
TRBJ2-5	TRBD2	TRBV5-4	medium-sized	CASSLASSGASYF	TGTGCCAGCAGCTTGGCCTCTAGCGGGGCTTCATACTTC
TRBJ1-6	NA	TRBV2	NA	CASSERAGEGEFHSPLHF	TGTGCCAGCAGTGAAAGGGCGGGGGAGGGAGAGTTCCATTCACCCCTCCACTTT
TRBJ2-3	TRBD2	TRBV30	NA	CAWSVLSSGGADTQYF	TGTGCCTGGAGTGTGTTATCTAGCGGCGGCGCAGATACGCAGTATTTT
TRBJ2-2	TRBD2	TRBV5-4	few	CASSRGLAGHTGELFF	TGTGCCAGCAGCCGAGGACTAGCGGGTCACACCGGGGAGCTGTTTTTT
TRBJ1-5	NA	TRBV12-2	NA	CASLLASNQPQHF	TGTGCAAGTCTTTTGGCTAGCAATCAGCCCCAGCATTTT
TRBJ2-3	TRBD1	TRBV19	NA	CASSIERDRGADTQYF	TGTGCCAGTAGTATTGAACGGGACAGGGGCGCAGATACGCAGTATTTT
TRBJ1-1	NA	TRBV28	NA	CASSLRGEAFF	TGTGCCAGCAGTTTAAGGGGTGAAGCTTTCTTT
TRBJ2-2	NA	TRBV15	NA	CATSRDGLAAGELFF	TGTGCCACCAGCAGAGATGGGCTAGCTGCAGGGGAGCTGTTTTTT
TRBJ1-2	NA	TRBV7-2	once	CASSFNRDNYGYTF	TGTGCCAGCAGCTTCAACAGGGATAACTATGGCTACACCTTC
TRBJ1-5	TRBD1	TRBV7-2	NA	CASSRTGVGQPQHF	TGTGCCAGCAGCCGGACAGGGGTCGGTCAGCCCCAGCATTTT
TRBJ2-5	TRBD2	TRBV30	NA	CAWSETSGGIGETQYF	TGTGCCTGGAGTGAGACTAGCGGGGGGATCGGAGAGACCCAGTACTTC
TRBJ1-5	NA	TRBV4-1	few	CASSQAGGNQPQHF	TGCGCCAGCAGCCAAGCCGGGGGGAATCAGCCCCAGCATTTT